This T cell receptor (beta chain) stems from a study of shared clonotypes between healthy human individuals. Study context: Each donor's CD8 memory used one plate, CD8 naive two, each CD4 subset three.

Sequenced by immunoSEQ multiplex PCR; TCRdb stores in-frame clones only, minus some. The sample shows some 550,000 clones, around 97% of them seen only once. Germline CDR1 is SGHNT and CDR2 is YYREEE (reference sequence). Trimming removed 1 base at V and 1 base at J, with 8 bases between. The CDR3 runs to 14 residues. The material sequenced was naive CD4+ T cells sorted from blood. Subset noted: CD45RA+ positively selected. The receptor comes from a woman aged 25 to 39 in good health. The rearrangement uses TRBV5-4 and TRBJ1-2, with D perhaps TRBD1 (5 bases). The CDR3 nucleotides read TGTGCCAGCAGCTTGCGGCAGGGTAACTATGGCTACACCTTC. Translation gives CASSLRQGNYGYTF. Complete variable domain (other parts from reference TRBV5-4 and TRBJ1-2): ETGVTQSPTHLIKTRGQQVTLRCSSQSGHNTVSWYQQALGQGPQFIFQYYREEENGRGNFPPRFSGLQFPNYSSELNVNALELDDSALYLCASSLRQGNYGYTFGSGTRLTVV.